This T cell receptor (beta chain) was recorded in a study of breast tumors, draining lymph nodes, adjacent tissues. Study results and caveats: Most tumor T cells seemingly derive from lymph node, then expand in tumor. Data only fit, rather than demonstrated, lymph node origin of most tumor T cells.

A word on this clonotype: What it binds is unknown.

CDR3 length equals 12 residues. V shed 6 bases, J shed 8 bases, and the junction held 9 bases outside the gene matches. Germline-derived CDR1 and CDR2 are SQVTM and ANQGSEA. TCRdb analysed the multiplex PCR reads with MiXCR anew, one entry per CDR3 protein. The sample contains roughly 13,000 distinct CDR3 sequences, 50% to 70% of which appear only once. The chain combines TRBV29-1 with TRBJ1-2; TRBD1 matches at 7 bases. The sample taken for sequencing was tumor-adjacent breast tissue. The sequence came from a female donor with breast cancer. Some clones in this sample may be carry-over from other donors' samples. CDR3 protein: CSVVRQGGGYTF. In DNA, the CDR3 is TGCAGCGTCGTAAGACAGGGTGGCGGCTACACCTTC. The full variable domain, rest sourced from reference TRBV29-1 and TRBJ1-2, is SAVISQKPSRDICQRGTSLTIQCQVDSQVTMMFWYRQQPGQSLTLIATANQGSEATYESGFVIDKFPISRPNLTFSTLTVSNMSPEDSSIYLCSVVRQGGGYTFGSGTRLTVV.